The 6 T cell receptor beta chains given below trace back to one sample, sequenced in a study of blood T cell repertoires in COVID-19. Measured with immunoSEQ multiplex PCR; TCRdb has only the in-frame clones, and not every one. The repertoire holds about 100,000 clones, with around four fifths as singletons. Sequencing input: peripheral blood. These receptors were obtained from a man aged 65 to 85 with active or convalescent COVID-19.

The chain recombines TRBV4-3 with TRBJ2-3; 9 bases are a match to TRBD2. J was trimmed by 2 bases and V by 0 bases; bases with no gene match: 6. CDR1 is LGHNA, CDR2 YSLEER, per germline. This CDR3 spans 17 amino acids. CDR3 nucleotide sequence: TGCGCCAGCAGCCAAGACATAGCGGGGGCCTTCACAGATACGCAGTATTTT. The encoded protein is CASSQDIAGAFTDTQYF.

The chain employs TRBV7-8 and TRBJ1-5; D is unresolved. This CDR3 is built from 20 residues. The V end was cut by 1 base, the J end by 4 bases, with 26 bases between. Germline CDR1 SGHVS, CDR2 FQNEAQ. The CDR3: CASSLGRMSSVLEANQPQHF. DNA for the CDR3: TGTGCCAGCAGCTTAGGTAGAATGAGCTCGGTTTTAGAAGCAAATCAGCCCCAGCATTTT.

V gene TRBV10-3 combines with J gene TRBJ1-1; D gene ambiguous. Trimming cost V 4 bases and J 5 bases, with 8 bases left between them. The CDR3 contains 12 residues. CDR1 is ENHRY and CDR2 is SYGVKD in the germline V gene. The CDR3 DNA sequence: TGTGCCATCAGTGGCGTGCGGACTGAAGCTTTCTTT. Its protein is CAISGVRTEAFF.

This clone was recorded many times. The chain is built from TRBV27 and TRBJ2-3; 8 positions match TRBD2. Germline V CDR1 and CDR2: MNHEY, SMNVEV (reference sequence). V shed 2 bases, J shed 5 bases, and the junction held 3 bases outside the gene matches. The CDR3 runs to 14 residues. As DNA, the CDR3 is TGTGCCAGCAGTTTAGCGGGGGGCGAAGATACGCAGTATTTT. Its translation is CASSLAGGEDTQYF.

This clone has a single count. The V call is TRBV7-3, the J call TRBJ1-1; the D gene is possibly TRBD1 (6 bases). The V gene lost 2 bases and the J gene lost 3 bases, with 7 bases spanning the gap. This CDR3 is built from 13 residues. Per germline, CDR1 SGHTA and CDR2 FQGTGA. CDR3 nucleotides: TGTGCCAGCAGCTTACAGGGGCACACTGAAGCTTTCTTT. Its protein is CASSLQGHTEAFF.

The chain carries TRBV7-2 and TRBJ1-1; 8 bases match TRBD1. This CDR3 is 16 amino acids long. Trimming took 1 base from V and 8 from J; bases not matched to a gene: 12. Germline V lookup: CDR1 SGHTA, CDR2 FQGNSA. The CDR3, as DNA: TGTGCCAGCAGCTTAGTGGGGACAGGCAGTTACCGGGAAGCTTTCTTT. This sequence encodes CASSLVGTGSYREAFF.